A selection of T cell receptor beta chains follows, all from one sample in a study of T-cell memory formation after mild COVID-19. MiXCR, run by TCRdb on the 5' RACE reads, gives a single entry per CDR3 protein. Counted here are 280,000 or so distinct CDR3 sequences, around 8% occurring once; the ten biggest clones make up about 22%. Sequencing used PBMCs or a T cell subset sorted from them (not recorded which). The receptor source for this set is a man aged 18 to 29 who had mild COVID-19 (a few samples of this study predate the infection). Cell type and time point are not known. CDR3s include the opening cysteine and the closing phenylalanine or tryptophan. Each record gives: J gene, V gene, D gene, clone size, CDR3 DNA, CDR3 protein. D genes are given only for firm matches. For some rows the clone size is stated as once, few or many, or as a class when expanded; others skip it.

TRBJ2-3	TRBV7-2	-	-	TGTGCCAGCAGCCCCCGGGACTTGACAGATACGCAGTATTTT	CASSPRDLTDTQYF
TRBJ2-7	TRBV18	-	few	TGTGCTACGACCGACGGCCGGGGTAGCGAGCAGTACTTC	CATTDGRGSEQYF
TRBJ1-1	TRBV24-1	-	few	TGTGCCAGTCAGGGAGTGAACACTGAAGCTTTCTTT	CASQGVNTEAFF
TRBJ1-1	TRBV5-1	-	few	TGCGCCAGCAGCTCGGGGGCCACCACTGAAGCTTTCTTT	CASSSGATTEAFF
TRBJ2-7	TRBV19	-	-	TGTGCCAGTAGTATCGGGGCCCTCTACGAGCAGTACTTC	CASSIGALYEQYF
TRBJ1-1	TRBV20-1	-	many	TGCAGTGCTCCCCCAGGGGCGAGGAACACTGAAGCTTTCTTT	CSAPPGARNTEAFF
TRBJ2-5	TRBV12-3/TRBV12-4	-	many	TGTGCCAGCAGCCAGTCCTTAGGAGAGACCCAGTACTTC	CASSQSLGETQYF
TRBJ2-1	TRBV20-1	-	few	TGCAGTGCTAGGGAGGGCCCAGCGCGACACAATGAGCAGTTCTTC	CSAREGPARHNEQFF
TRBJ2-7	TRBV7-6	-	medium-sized	TGTGCCAGCAGCTTAGGTCTCTCCTACGAGCAGTACTTC	CASSLGLSYEQYF
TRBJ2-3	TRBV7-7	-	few	TGTGCTAGCAGCTCTGGACGGGGGAAGAATACGCAGTATTTT	CASSSGRGKNTQYF
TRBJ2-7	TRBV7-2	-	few	TGTGCCAGCAGCTTAGTTGCAGTTTCATACGAGCAGTACTTC	CASSLVAVSYEQYF
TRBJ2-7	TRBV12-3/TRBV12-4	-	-	TGTGCCAGCAGTCCCATTGTCCCCTACGAGCAGTACTTC	CASSPIVPYEQYF
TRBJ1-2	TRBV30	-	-	TGTGCCTGGACCCCGGCCGGGTATGGCTACACCTTC	CAWTPAGYGYTF
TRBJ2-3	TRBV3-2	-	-	TGTGCCAGCAGCCTAAGGACTAGCGGGGGAGAAGATACGCAGTATTTT	CASSLRTSGGEDTQYF
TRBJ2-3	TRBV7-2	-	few	TGTGCCAGCAGCTTAGTTCCGGAATCGGATACGCAGTATTTT	CASSLVPESDTQYF
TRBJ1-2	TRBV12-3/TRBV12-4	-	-	TGTGCCAGCAGTCAAATGGGGAGGTCATATGGCTACACCTTC	CASSQMGRSYGYTF
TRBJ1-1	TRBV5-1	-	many	TGCGCCAGCAGCTCCGGGGGATCCTTCTCCACTGAAGCTTTCTTT	CASSSGGSFSTEAFF
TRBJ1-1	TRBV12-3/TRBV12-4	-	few	TGTGCCAGCAGTTTGAACCTCCAAGGGACTGAAGCTTTCTTT	CASSLNLQGTEAFF
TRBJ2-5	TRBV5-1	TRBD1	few	TGCGCCAGCAGCTTCGAACCGGGACAGCCTACGCAAGAGACCCAGTACTTC	CASSFEPGQPTQETQYF
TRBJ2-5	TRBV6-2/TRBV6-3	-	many	TGTGCCAGCTCATTGGTCTCCTGGGAGACCCAGTACTTC	CASSLVSWETQYF
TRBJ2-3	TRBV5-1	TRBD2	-	TGCGCCAGCAGCGAAAGACTAGCGGGGGCCACAGATACGCAGTATTTT	CASSERLAGATDTQYF
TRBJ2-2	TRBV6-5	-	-	TGTGCCAGCAGAGAAGACAGAAACACCGGGGAGCTGTTTTTT	CASREDRNTGELFF
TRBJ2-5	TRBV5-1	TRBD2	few	TGCGCCAGCAGCTTGGGCCCCAGCGGGGGTGGGGAGACCCAGTACTTC	CASSLGPSGGGETQYF
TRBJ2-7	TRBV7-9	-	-	TGTGCCAGCAGCCCTGACAGTTCAGGGCCTTACGAGCAGTACTTC	CASSPDSSGPYEQYF
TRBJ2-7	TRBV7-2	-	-	TGTGCCAGCAGCTTGTCGGCAAAGAGCTCCTACGAGCAGTACTTC	CASSLSAKSSYEQYF
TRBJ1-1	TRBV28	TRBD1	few	TGTGCCAGCAGGCACCCCGACAGGGTTAACACTGAAGCTTTCTTT	CASRHPDRVNTEAFF
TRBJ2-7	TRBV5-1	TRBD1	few	TGCGCCAGCGGAGTAGGACAGGCCTCCTACGAGCAGTACTTC	CASGVGQASYEQYF
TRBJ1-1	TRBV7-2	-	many	TGTGCCAGCAGCTTTTATTCCACGCTCGGGGGCTGGAGCACTGAAGCTTTCTTT	CASSFYSTLGGWSTEAFF
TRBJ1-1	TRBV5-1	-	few	TGCGCCAGCAGCTTGGAGGCAGGGCTCGGAGCTTTCTTT	CASSLEAGLGAFF
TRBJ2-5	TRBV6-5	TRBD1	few	TGTGCCAGCAGAAGGCAGGGGGCACAAGAGACCCAGTACTTC	CASRRQGAQETQYF
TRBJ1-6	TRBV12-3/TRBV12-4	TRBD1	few	TGTGCCAGCAACGCGGGACAGGGAAACAATTCACCCCTCCACTTT	CASNAGQGNNSPLHF
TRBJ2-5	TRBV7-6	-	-	TGTGCCAGCAGCGCCCGACTGATGCAAGAGACCCAGTACTTC	CASSARLMQETQYF
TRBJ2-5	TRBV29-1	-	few	TGCAGCGTCCGTGCAAGGCTCCAAGAGACCCAGTACTTC	CSVRARLQETQYF
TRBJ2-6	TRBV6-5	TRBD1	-	TGTGCCAGCAGCGGACAGGGATCCTCTGGGGCCAACGTCCTGACTTTC	CASSGQGSSGANVLTF
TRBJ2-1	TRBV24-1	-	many	TGTGCCACCAGTGATTCCCCGAGTTTATGGACGCAGTTCTTC	CATSDSPSLWTQFF
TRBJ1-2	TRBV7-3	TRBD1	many	TGTGCCAGCAGCCCTGGACAGGCGACTAACTATGGCTACACCTTC	CASSPGQATNYGYTF
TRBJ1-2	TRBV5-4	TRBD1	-	TGTGCCAGCAGCTCGACAGGGGTTTTTGGCTACACCTTC	CASSSTGVFGYTF
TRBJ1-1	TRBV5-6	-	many	TGTGCCAGCAGCCTTACAGCGAACACTGAAGCTTTCTTT	CASSLTANTEAFF
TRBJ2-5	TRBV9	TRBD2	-	TGTGCCAGCAGCCCCACCGTCGCGGGGGGACAAGAGACCCAGTACTTC	CASSPTVAGGQETQYF
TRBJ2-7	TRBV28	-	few	TGTGCCAGCAGTTCCCCGACAGACTACGAGCAGTACTTC	CASSSPTDYEQYF
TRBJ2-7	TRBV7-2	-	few	TGTGCCAGCAGCTTAGAGAGGGACTCCTACGAGCAGTACTTC	CASSLERDSYEQYF
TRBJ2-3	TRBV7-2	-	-	TGTGCCAGCAGCTTAGGGGGGGGGCCTCGCACAGATACGCAGTATTTT	CASSLGGGPRTDTQYF
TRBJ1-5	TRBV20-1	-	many	TGCAGTGCCCGGGGGCAGAACAATCAGCCCCAGCATTTT	CSARGQNNQPQHF
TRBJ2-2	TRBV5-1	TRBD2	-	TGCGCCAGCAGCCCGGACGTCGGGACTAGTAAGAACACCGGGGAGCTGTTTTTT	CASSPDVGTSKNTGELFF
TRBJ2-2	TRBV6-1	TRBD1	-	TGTGCCATCATGAGCCGGGACAGGGTTCCCGGGGAGCTGTTTTTT	CAIMSRDRVPGELFF
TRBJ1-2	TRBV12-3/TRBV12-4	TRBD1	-	TGTGCCAGCAGTCTACGACAGGGGGCGGATGGCTACACCTTC	CASSLRQGADGYTF
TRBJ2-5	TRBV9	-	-	TGTGCCAGCAGCCCCGACAGTGCCTGGGAGACCCAGTACTTC	CASSPDSAWETQYF